The 11 T cell receptor beta chains in this list originate from one sample, sequenced in a study of cytomegalovirus exposure and HLA in healthy donors. Researchers ran the PCR with 60 Vbeta and 13 Jbeta primers. The repertoire was sequenced with immunoSEQ multiplex PCR; TCRdb's copy has only in-frame clones and lacks some. The sample lists roughly 100,000 clones, roughly four fifths seen once, with around 17% in the top ten. Sequenced: PBMCs. The receptors originated from a woman between 55 and 75 years old in good health and CMV-seropositive.

The genes are TRBV28 and TRBJ1-1; tentative D call: TRBD1 (5 bases). Per germline, CDR1 MDHEN and CDR2 SYDVKM. CDR3 length: 12 residues. Trimming removed 7 bases at V and 8 bases at J, with 14 bases between. The CDR3 DNA reads as TGTGCCAGCAATACCTTGACAGAAGAAGCTTTCTTT. Amino acid sequence: CASNTLTEEAFF.

In this sample, this clone turned up a few times. V gene TRBV18 combines with J gene TRBJ1-1; maybe TRBD1 (6 bases). CDR3 length: 12 amino acids. V was pared by 3 bases and J by 8 bases, with 10 bases between. CDR1 is KGHSH, CDR2 LQKENI, per germline. The CDR3 DNA sequence: TGTGCCAGCTCACCCGGGGGGGCAGAAGCTTTCTTT. As protein: CASSPGGAEAFF.

CDR3 residues: CASSPGQGRVQETQYF. The DNA for the CDR3 is TGTGCCAGCAGCCCCGGACAGGGTAGGGTGCAAGAGACCCAGTACTTC. This chain connects TRBV7-9 to TRBJ2-5; 8 bases map to TRBD1. Germline V gene lookup returns CDR1 SEHNR and CDR2 FQNEAQ (reference sequence). V shed 5 bases and J 2 bases; nucleotides not matched to a gene: 10. This CDR3 has 16 amino acids.

The chain recombines TRBV15 with TRBJ2-7, with D possibly TRBD1 on 6 matching bases. V lost 6 bases, J lost 2 bases, and 17 bases lay in between. The germline V gene has CDR1 LNHNV and CDR2 YYDKDF (reference sequence). The CDR3 length is 15 residues. The CDR3 here is CATSRYRETPYEQYF. The CDR3 DNA follows: TGTGCCACCAGTAGGTACAGGGAAACGCCCTACGAGCAGTACTTC.

There are a few counts of this clone. The rearrangement uses TRBV6-1 and TRBJ1-1; D not resolved. There are 15 residues in the CDR3. Germline V gives CDR1 MNHNS, CDR2 SASEGT. V was shortened by 2 bases and J by 8 bases, with 18 bases between the two germline ends. CDR3 nucleotide sequence: TGTGCCAGCAGTGAAAATATCACTCCCTTTCCCGAAGCTTTCTTT. Protein: CASSENITPFPEAFF.

The V and J genes are TRBV30 and TRBJ1-1; D is perhaps TRBD1 (6 bases). This CDR3 comprises 13 residues. The germline CDR1 and CDR2 sequences are GTSNPN and SVGIG (reference sequence). The V end was cut by 4 bases, the J end by 6 bases, with 15 bases between. The CDR3 nucleotides are TGTGCCTGGACTTTGGGGGGGGCAGCTGAAGCTTTCTTT. This sequence encodes CAWTLGGAAEAFF.

Comment on this clone: One end of the junction is discordant with germline, which a read error may explain. The rearrangement joins TRBV27 to TRBJ2-1; 10 nucleotides align to TRBD2. The CDR3 has 15 residues. CDR1 is MNHEY and CDR2 is SMNVEV in the germline V gene (reference sequence). CDR3 DNA: TGTGCCAGCAGTCAGACTAGCGGGCGCTACCATGAGCAGTTCTTC. Translating it yields CASSQTSGRYHEQFF.

With respect to this clone: At one boundary the junction diverges from the germline segment, which might be a read error. The V and J genes are TRBV9 and TRBJ1-1, with a tentative D call TRBD1 (6 bases). The CDR3 is 14 amino acids. The germline V gene encodes CDR1 SGDLS and CDR2 YYNGEE. The CDR3 nucleotides read TGTGCCAGCAGCGCCGCAGGGGTTGGCACTGAAGTTTTCTTT. It codes for CASSAAGVGTEVFF.

The chain employs TRBV15 and TRBJ1-2; D ambiguous. The V end lost 5 bases, the J end lost 0 bases, and 7 bases lay between the germline ends. This CDR3 has 13 residues. Germline-derived CDR1 and CDR2 are LNHNV and YYDKDF (reference sequence). The CDR3 is CATSPGTNYGYTF. The CDR3 DNA is TGTGCCACCAGCCCCGGGACTAACTATGGCTACACCTTC.

This clone was recorded once. The CDR3 protein is CSVEGTSGGTYEQYF. The CDR3 nucleotides read TGCAGCGTTGAAGGGACTAGCGGGGGAACCTACGAGCAGTACTTC. The gene calls are TRBV29-1 and TRBJ2-7, with 13 positions matching TRBD2. With V trimmed by 1 base and J by 2 bases, 2 bases remained unmatched. Germline V gene data show CDR1 as SQVTM and CDR2 as ANQGSEA. This CDR3 is built from 15 residues.

This chain links TRBV4-1 with TRBJ2-1, with TRBD2 as a possible D gene (6 bases). The germline V gene encodes CDR1 MGHRA and CDR2 YSYEKL. Trimming removed 9 bases from V and 2 bases from J, with 11 bases in between. This CDR3 contains 13 residues. The CDR3 sequence: CASTGAAYNEQFF. In DNA form, the CDR3 reads TGCGCCAGTACGGGAGCTGCCTACAATGAGCAGTTCTTC.